Below, one T cell receptor (beta chain) is given with its context. Its specificity is not known. Deletions cut 7 bases from V and 2 bases from J, with 13 bases between. Germline V gene data show CDR1 as SGHRS and CDR2 as YFSETQ. CDR3 length: 14 residues. Generated by immunoSEQ multiplex PCR, the TCRdb table keeps only in-frame clones and is missing some. The repertoire holds just over 6,000 clones, 65% to 85% seen once, with approximately 30% in the top ten. These data belong to a study of chemoradiotherapy in HPV16-positive cancers. Background on the study: Two HPV16-positive patients' cells yielded candidate HPV-specific clones and common motifs.

Study-wide results and limits: Non-HPV-specific T cells did not expand in tumors during treatment, whereas candidate HPV-specific clones and E7-related motifs did. Better recurrence-free survival went with HPV-responsive T-cell expansion in HPV16-positive patients.

The sequence was collected from a human donor with HPV-associated anogenital cancer. The source material was tumor tissue, sampled from a patient who underwent chemoradiotherapy. V usage is TRBV5-1 and J usage is TRBJ1-3, with TRBD1 as a possible D gene (5 bases). CDR3 bases: TGCGCCAGCCGCTACGGGGGAACTGGAAACACCATATATTTT. Protein product: CASRYGGTGNTIYF.